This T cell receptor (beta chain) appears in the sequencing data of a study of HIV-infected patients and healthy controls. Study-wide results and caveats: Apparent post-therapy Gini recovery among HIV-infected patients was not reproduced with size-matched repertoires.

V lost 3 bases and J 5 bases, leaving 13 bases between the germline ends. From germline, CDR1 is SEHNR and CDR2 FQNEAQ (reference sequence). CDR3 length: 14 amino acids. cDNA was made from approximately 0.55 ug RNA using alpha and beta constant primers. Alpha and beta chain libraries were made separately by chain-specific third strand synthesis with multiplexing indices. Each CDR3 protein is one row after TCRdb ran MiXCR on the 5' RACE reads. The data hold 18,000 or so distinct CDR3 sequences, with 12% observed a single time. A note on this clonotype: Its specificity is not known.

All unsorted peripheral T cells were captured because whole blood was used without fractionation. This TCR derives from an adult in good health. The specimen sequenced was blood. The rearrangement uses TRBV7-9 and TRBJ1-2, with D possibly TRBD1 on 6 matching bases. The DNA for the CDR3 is TGTGCCAGCAGCTTGACGGCAGGGGTATATGGCTACACCTTC. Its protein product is CASSLTAGVYGYTF.